These 4 T cell receptor beta chains came from one sample sequenced in a study of T-cell reconstitution after alpha-beta-depleted transplantation in children. A library of TCRbeta sequences, prepared with unique molecular identifiers, was generated. TCRdb passed the PCR reads through MiXCR, listing each CDR3 protein once. Of over 400,000 distinct CDR3 sequences listed, over 40% are singletons. Sequenced material: PBMCs, taken before TCRalphabeta/CD19-depleted stem cell transplant. These receptors were taken from a girl aged 2 to 10 with aplastic anemia, due to receive a stem cell transplant.

This clonotype occurred once. The chain is built from TRBV18 and TRBJ2-5; 11 nucleotides align to TRBD2. The CDR3 length is 15 residues. Germline-derived CDR1 and CDR2 are KGHSH and LQKENI. V gave up 3 bases and J gave up 3 bases; unmatched junction bases: 3. The CDR3 DNA reads as TGTGCCAGCTCACCGACTAGCGGGGACAAAGAGACCCAGTACTTC. This translates into CASSPTSGDKETQYF.

The chain combines TRBV2 with TRBJ2-5, with 7 bases that match TRBD2. J lost 5 bases, V lost 3 bases, and 18 bases had no gene match. Germline CDR1 is SNHLY and CDR2 is FYNNEI. The CDR3 length is 18 residues. CDR3 DNA sequence: TGTGCCAGCAGTGATTTATCTCCAGGCGGGGGTGGGTTGGAGACCCAGTACTTC. Translated, it gives CASSDLSPGGGGLETQYF. Based on the CDR3 plus reference TRBV2 and TRBJ2-5, the full variable domain is EPEVTQTPSHQVTQMGQEVILRCVPISNHLYFYWYRQILGQKVEFLVSFYNNEISEKSEIFDDQFSVERPDGSNFTLKIRSTKLEDSAMYFCASSDLSPGGGGLETQYFGPGTRLLVL.

In its sample, this clonotype was seen many times. V is TRBV27 and J is TRBJ2-5, with TRBD1 matching over 9 bases. V gave up 5 bases and J gave up 4 bases; unmatched junction bases: 8. From germline, CDR1 is MNHEY and CDR2 SMNVEV (reference sequence). The CDR3 has 15 amino acids. The CDR3, as DNA: TGTGCCAGCAGTCCCGCGGGACAGGGAGCAGAGACCCAGTACTTC. Encoded protein: CASSPAGQGAETQYF.

The chain uses TRBV12-3 or TRBV12-4 and TRBJ2-7; D not resolved. V was shortened by 9 bases and J by 1 base, with 19 bases between the two germline ends. The CDR3 runs 15 residues. CDR3 sequence reads: CARVGDLVQSYEQYF. The CDR3 DNA is TGTGCCAGGGTCGGTGACCTCGTCCAATCCTACGAGCAGTACTTC.